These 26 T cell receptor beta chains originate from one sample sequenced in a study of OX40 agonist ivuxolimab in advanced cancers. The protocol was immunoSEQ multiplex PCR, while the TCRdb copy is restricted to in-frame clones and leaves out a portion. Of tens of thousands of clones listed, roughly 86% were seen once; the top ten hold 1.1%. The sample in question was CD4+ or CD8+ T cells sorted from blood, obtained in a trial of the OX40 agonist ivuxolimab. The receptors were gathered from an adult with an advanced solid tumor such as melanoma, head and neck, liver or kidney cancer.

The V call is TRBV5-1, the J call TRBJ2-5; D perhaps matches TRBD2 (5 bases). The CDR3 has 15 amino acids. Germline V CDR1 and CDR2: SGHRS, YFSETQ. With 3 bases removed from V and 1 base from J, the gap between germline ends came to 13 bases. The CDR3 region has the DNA TGCGCCAGCAGCTGGAACACTAGACTCCAAGAGACCCAGTACTTC. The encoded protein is CASSWNTRLQETQYF.

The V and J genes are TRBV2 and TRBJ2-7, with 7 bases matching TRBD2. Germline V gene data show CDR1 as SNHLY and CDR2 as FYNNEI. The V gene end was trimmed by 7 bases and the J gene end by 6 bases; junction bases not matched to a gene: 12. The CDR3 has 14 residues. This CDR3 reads CASIPGGSSTEQYF. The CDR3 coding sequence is TGTGCCAGCATTCCCGGCGGGAGTTCGACCGAGCAGTACTTC.

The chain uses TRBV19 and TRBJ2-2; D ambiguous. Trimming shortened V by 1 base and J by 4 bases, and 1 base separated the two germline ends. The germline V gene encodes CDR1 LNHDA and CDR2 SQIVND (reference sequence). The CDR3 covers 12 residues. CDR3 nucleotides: TGTGCCAGTAGTATAGTCACCGGGGAGCTGTTTTTT. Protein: CASSIVTGELFF.

CDR3 amino acids: CASSTGAGAGELFF. CDR3 sequence (DNA): TGTGCCAGCAGCACCGGGGCGGGGGCCGGGGAGCTGTTTTTT. The chain combines TRBV7-9 with TRBJ2-2; the match to TRBD2 covers 7 bases. Germline loops: CDR1 SEHNR, CDR2 FQNEAQ (reference sequence). The length of the CDR3 is 14 residues. Trimming took 5 bases from V and 6 from J; bases not matched to a gene: 6.

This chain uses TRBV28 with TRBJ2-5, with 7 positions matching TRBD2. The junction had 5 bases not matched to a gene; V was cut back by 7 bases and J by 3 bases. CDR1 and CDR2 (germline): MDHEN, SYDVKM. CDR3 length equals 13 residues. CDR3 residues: CASKGTIEETQYF. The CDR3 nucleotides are TGTGCCAGCAAAGGGACTATCGAAGAGACCCAGTACTTC.

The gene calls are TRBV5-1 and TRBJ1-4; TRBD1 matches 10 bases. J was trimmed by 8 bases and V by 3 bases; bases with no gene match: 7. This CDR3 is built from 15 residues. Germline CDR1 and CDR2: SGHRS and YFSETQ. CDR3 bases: TGCGCCAGCAGCTCCGGACAGGGGGGAGGGGAAAAACTGTTTTTT. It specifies CASSSGQGGGEKLFF. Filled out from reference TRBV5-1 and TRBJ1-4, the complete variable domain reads KAGVTQTPRYLIKTRGQQVTLSCSPISGHRSVSWYQQTPGQGLQFLFEYFSETQRNKGNFPGRFSGRQFSNSRSEMNVSTLELGDSALYLCASSSGQGGGEKLFFGSGTQLSVL.

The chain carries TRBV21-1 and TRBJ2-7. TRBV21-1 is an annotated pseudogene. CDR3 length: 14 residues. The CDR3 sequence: CASTPWGLDYEQYF. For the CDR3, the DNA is TGTGCCAGCACCCCCTGGGGGTTGGACTACGAGCAGTACTTC.

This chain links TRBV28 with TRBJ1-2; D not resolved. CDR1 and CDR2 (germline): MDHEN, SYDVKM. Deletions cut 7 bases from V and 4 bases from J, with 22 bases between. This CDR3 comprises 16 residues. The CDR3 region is CASTLSGGWRSYGYTF. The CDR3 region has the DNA TGTGCCAGCACCTTATCGGGCGGGTGGAGATCCTATGGCTACACCTTC.

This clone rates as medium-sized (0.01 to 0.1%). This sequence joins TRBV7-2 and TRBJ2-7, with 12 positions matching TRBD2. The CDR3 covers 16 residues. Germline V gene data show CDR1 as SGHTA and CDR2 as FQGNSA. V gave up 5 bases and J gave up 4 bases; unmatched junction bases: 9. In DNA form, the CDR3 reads TGTGCCAGCAGCAAGACTAGCGGGAGCCTCGGGTACGAGCAGTACTTC. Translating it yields CASSKTSGSLGYEQYF.

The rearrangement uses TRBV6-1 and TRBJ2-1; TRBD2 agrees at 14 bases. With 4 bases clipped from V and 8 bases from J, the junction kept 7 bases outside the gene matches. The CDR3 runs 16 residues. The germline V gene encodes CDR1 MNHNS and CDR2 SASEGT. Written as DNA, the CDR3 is TGTGCCAGCAGTGCCGGGACTAGCGGGAGAGTCTATGAGCAGTTCTTC. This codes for CASSAGTSGRVYEQFF.

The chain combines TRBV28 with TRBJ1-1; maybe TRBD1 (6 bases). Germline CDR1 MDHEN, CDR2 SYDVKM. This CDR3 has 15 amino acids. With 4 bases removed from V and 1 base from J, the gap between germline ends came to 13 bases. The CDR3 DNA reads TGTGCCAGCAGTTCCTCAGGGGACTCGAACACTGAAGCTTTCTTT. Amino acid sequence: CASSSSGDSNTEAFF. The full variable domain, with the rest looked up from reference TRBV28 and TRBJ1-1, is DVKVTQSSRYLVKRTGEKVFLECVQDMDHENMFWYRQDPGLGLRLIYFSYDVKMKEKGDIPEGYSVSREKKERFSLILESASTNQTSMYLCASSSSGDSNTEAFFGQGTRLTVV.

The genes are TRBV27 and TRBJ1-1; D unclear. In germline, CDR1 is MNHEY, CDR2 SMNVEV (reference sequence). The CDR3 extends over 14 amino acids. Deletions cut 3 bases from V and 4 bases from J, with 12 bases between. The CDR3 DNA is TGTGCCAGCAGTTTCAACGGCGAGGGCACTGAAGCTTTCTTT. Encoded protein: CASSFNGEGTEAFF.

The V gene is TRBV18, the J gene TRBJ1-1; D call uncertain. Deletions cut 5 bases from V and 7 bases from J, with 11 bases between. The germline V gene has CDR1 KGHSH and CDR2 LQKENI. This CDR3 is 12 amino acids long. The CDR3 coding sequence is TGTGCCAGCTCATCCGGACGCCATGAAGCTTTCTTT. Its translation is CASSSGRHEAFF.

In DNA, the CDR3 is TGTGCCAGCAGTTACTCGATAGCCTCAGGGAGCTATGGCTACACCTTC. It specifies CASSYSIASGSYGYTF. The chain links TRBV6-5 to TRBJ1-2, with D maybe TRBD1 (5 bases). V was cut by 0 bases and J by 4 bases, with 15 bases left in between. This CDR3 comprises 16 residues. Germline CDR1 is MNHEY and CDR2 is SVGAGI.

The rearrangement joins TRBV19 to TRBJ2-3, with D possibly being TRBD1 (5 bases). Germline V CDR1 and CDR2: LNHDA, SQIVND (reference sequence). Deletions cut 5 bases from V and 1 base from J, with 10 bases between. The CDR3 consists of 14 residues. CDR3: CASSGRVGTDTQYF. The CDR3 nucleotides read TGTGCCAGTAGTGGCAGGGTAGGCACAGATACGCAGTATTTT.

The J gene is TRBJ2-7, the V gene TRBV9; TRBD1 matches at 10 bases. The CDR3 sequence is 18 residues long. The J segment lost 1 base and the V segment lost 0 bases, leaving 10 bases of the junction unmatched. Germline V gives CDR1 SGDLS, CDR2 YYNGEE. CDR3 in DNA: TGTGCCAGCAGCGTAGGCGCCCCGGGGACAGGGGCGTCCTACGAGCAGTACTTC. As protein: CASSVGAPGTGASYEQYF.

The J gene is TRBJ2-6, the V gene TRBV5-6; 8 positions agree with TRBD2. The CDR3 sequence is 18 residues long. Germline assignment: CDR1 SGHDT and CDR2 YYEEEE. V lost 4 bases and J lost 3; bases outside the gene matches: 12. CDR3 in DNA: TGTGCCAGCAGCCGACCCCAGCTAGGGACTAGTGGGGCCAACGTCCTGACTTTC. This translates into CASSRPQLGTSGANVLTF.

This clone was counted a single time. CDR3 in amino acids: CASSPPGAANEKLFF. CDR3 bases: TGTGCCAGTAGCCCCCCAGGAGCTGCCAATGAAAAACTGTTTTTT. The chain is built from TRBV19 and TRBJ1-4; no clear D gene. Per the germline V gene, CDR1 is LNHDA and CDR2 is SQIVND (reference sequence). The germline V and J ends were trimmed by 6 bases and 5 bases, with 16 bases remaining between them. CDR3 size: 15 residues.

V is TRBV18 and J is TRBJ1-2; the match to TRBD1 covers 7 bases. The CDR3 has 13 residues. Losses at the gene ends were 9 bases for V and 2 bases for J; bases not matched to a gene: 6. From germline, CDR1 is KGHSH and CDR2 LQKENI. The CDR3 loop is CASYRQGNYGYTF. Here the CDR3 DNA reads TGTGCCAGTTACCGACAGGGAAACTATGGCTACACCTTC. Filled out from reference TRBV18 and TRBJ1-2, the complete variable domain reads NAGVMQNPRHLVRRRGQEARLRCSPMKGHSHVYWYRQLPEEGLKFMVYLQKENIIDESGMPKERFSAEFPKEGPSILRIQQVVRGDSAAYFCASYRQGNYGYTFGSGTRLTVV.

This CDR3 is CASSRSPYEQYF. DNA for the CDR3: TGTGCCAGCAGTCGAAGTCCCTACGAGCAGTACTTC. The chain recombines TRBV28 with TRBJ2-7; D gene uncertain. This CDR3 comprises 12 residues. CDR1 MDHEN and CDR2 SYDVKM come from the germline V gene. Trimming removed 5 bases from V and 2 bases from J, with 7 bases in between.

This CDR3 is CSVEFSGGETQYF. Written as DNA, the CDR3 is TGCAGCGTTGAGTTTTCAGGAGGAGAGACCCAGTACTTC. V usage is TRBV29-1 and J usage is TRBJ2-5; maybe TRBD2 (5 bases). Trimming left V 3 bases short and J 4 bases short, with 12 bases between. CDR3 length equals 13 residues. CDR1 SQVTM and CDR2 ANQGSEA come from the germline V gene. The variable domain in full, completed from reference TRBV29-1 and TRBJ2-5, reads SAVISQKPSRDICQRGTSLTIQCQVDSQVTMMFWYRQQPGQSLTLIATANQGSEATYESGFVIDKFPISRPNLTFSTLTVSNMSPEDSSIYLCSVEFSGGETQYFGPGTRLLVL.

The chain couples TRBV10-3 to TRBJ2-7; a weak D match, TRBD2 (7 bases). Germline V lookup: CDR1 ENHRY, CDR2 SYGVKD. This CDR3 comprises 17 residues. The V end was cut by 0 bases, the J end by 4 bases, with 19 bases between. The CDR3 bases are TGTGCCATCAGTGAGTCGGCCAGGGGACTATCCTATTACGAGCAGTACTTC. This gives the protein CAISESARGLSYYEQYF.

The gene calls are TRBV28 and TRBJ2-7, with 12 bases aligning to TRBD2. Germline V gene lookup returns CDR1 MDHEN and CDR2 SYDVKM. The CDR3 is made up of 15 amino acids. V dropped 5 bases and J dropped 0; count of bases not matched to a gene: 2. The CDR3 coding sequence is TGTGCCAGCAGTCTAGCGGGGGGGTTCTCCTACGAGCAGTACTTC. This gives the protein CASSLAGGFSYEQYF.

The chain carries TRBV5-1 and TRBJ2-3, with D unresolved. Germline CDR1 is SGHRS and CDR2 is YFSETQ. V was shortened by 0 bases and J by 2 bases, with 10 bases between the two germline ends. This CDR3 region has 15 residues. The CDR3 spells CASSLDKRVTDTQYF. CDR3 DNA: TGCGCCAGCAGCTTGGATAAGCGCGTCACAGATACGCAGTATTTT. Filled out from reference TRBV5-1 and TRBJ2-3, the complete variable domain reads KAGVTQTPRYLIKTRGQQVTLSCSPISGHRSVSWYQQTPGQGLQFLFEYFSETQRNKGNFPGRFSGRQFSNSRSEMNVSTLELGDSALYLCASSLDKRVTDTQYFGPGTRLTVL.

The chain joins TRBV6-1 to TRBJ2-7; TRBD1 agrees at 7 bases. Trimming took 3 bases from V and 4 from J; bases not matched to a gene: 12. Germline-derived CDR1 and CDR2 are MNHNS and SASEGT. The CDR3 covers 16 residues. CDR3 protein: CASSDRETGWPYEQYF. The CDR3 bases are TGTGCCAGCAGTGATAGGGAGACAGGGTGGCCTTACGAGCAGTACTTC.

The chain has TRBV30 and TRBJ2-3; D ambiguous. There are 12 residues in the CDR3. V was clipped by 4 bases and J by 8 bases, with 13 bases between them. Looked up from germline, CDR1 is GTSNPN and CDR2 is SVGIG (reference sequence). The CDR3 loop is CAWNLPEGTQYF. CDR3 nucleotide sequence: TGTGCCTGGAACCTCCCCGAAGGTACGCAGTATTTT.